This TCR beta chain was obtained from a study of T cells in Graves' hyperthyroidism and ophthalmopathy. The study's findings and limits: From stable hyperthyroidism, ophthalmopathy was separated by a 13 V-J model. Most thyroid clonotypes that were expanded above 0.001 also turned up in blood.

A word on this clonotype: Its antigen is currently unknown.

Per germline, CDR1 MGHRA and CDR2 YSYEKL. The CDR3 has 14 amino acids. V lost 0 bases and J lost 1, with 4 bases in between. Amplified TCR beta CDR3 regions derived from RNA transcripts. A set of HTBI primers served as the primers for a first-round RT-PCR of the TCR CDR3. TCRdb recomputed calls from the multiplex PCR reads with MiXCR, one row per CDR3 protein. The data show a few hundred thousand distinct CDR3 sequences, 15% to 20% seen once. Calling Graves' hyperthyroidism stable meant ophthalmopathy did not progress within 18 months. A patient was excluded if there was uncontrolled infection, other autoimmune disease, pregnancy or lactation.

This sequence originates from a man aged 35-49 years with Graves' hyperthyroidism. Input material: blood. V and J are TRBV4-1 and TRBJ2-4; D not certain. The CDR3, as DNA: TGCGCCAGCAGCCAAGATATCGCCAAAAACATTCAGTACTTC. This codes for CASSQDIAKNIQYF.